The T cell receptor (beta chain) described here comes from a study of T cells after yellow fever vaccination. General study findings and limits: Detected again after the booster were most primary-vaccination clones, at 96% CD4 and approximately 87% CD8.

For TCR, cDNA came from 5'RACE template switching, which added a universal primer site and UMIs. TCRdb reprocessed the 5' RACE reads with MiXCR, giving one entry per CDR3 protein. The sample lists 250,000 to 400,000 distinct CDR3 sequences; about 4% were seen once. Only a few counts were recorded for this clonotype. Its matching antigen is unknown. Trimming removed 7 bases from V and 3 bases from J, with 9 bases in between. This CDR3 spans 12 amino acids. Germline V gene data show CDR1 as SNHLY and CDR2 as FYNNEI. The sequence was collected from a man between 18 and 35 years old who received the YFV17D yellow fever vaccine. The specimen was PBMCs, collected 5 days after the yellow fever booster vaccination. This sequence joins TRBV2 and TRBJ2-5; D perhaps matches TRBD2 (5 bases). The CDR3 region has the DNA TGTGCCAGCACTGAGGGAAAAGAGACCCAGTACTTC. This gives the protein CASTEGKETQYF.